Below are 18 T cell receptor beta chains sequenced from a single sample in a study of blood T cell repertoires in COVID-19. Here immunoSEQ multiplex PCR was the method, and the copy in TCRdb shows in-frame clones only, minus some. This repertoire shows about 380,000 clones, approximately 89% found once; its top ten account for 1.3%. The specimen sequenced was PBMCs or T cells enriched from blood (not recorded which). The receptors derive from a man aged 30-40 years who had recovered from COVID-19.

V is TRBV6-5 and J is TRBJ1-4, with TRBD1 identical over 8 bases. The germline CDR1 and CDR2 sequences are MNHEY and SVGAGI. With 6 bases clipped from V and 3 bases from J, the junction kept 6 bases outside the gene matches. This CDR3 spans 15 amino acids. CDR3: CASRSGQGANEKLFF. The CDR3 bases are TGTGCCAGCAGATCCGGACAGGGTGCTAATGAAAAACTGTTTTTT.

This sequence joins TRBV6-5 and TRBJ2-5; D might be TRBD1 (8 bases). The germline V gene has CDR1 MNHEY and CDR2 SVGAGI. The V and J ends lost 7 bases and 5 bases respectively, with 14 bases between them. This CDR3 is 13 amino acids long. In nucleotides, the CDR3 is TGTGCCAGCACTATACAGGGGGGGGAGACCCAGTACTTC. Its translation: CASTIQGGETQYF.

The rearrangement links TRBV7-2 to TRBJ2-7, with 9 bases that match TRBD1. CDR1 SGHTA and CDR2 FQGNSA come from the germline V gene. With 3 bases clipped from V and 5 bases from J, the junction kept 5 bases outside the gene matches. The CDR3 totals 14 residues. The CDR3 loop reads CASSLGTGPNEQYF. For the CDR3, the DNA is TGTGCCAGCAGCTTGGGGACAGGGCCTAACGAGCAGTACTTC.

The V and J genes are TRBV18 and TRBJ2-7; TRBD2 might be the D (6 bases). The CDR3 loop spans 13 amino acids. Trimming pared 8 bases from V and 4 bases from J, leaving 15 bases between. Germline V gives CDR1 KGHSH, CDR2 LQKENI. In DNA form, the CDR3 reads TGTGCCAGCGGAGGAGAGGGGAGGTACGAGCAGTACTTC. Residues: CASGGEGRYEQYF. Based on the CDR3 plus reference TRBV18 and TRBJ2-7, the full variable domain is NAGVMQNPRHLVRRRGQEARLRCSPMKGHSHVYWYRQLPEEGLKFMVYLQKENIIDESGMPKERFSAEFPKEGPSILRIQQVVRGDSAAYFCASGGEGRYEQYFGPGTRLTVT.

The CDR3 sequence: CSASYWDRGSEAFF. Here the CDR3 DNA reads TGCAGTGCTAGTTACTGGGACAGGGGATCGGAAGCTTTCTTT. V usage is TRBV20-1 and J usage is TRBJ1-1; TRBD1 matches 10 bases. With V trimmed by 3 bases and J by 8 bases, 9 bases remained unmatched. CDR1 and CDR2 (germline): DFQATT, SNEGSKA (reference sequence). This CDR3 contains 14 residues.

The rearrangement links TRBV5-1 to TRBJ1-2; D is unresolved. V gave up 2 bases and J gave up 2 bases, with 10 bases separating them. The CDR3 extends over 14 amino acids. CDR1 and CDR2 (germline): SGHRS, YFSETQ. CDR3 amino acids: CASSFAPGNYGYTF. For the CDR3, the DNA is TGCGCCAGCAGCTTCGCTCCGGGAAACTATGGCTACACCTTC.

The chain is built from TRBV7-2 and TRBJ1-2; 7 nucleotides agree with TRBD1. Germline-derived CDR1 and CDR2 are SGHTA and FQGNSA. The CDR3 runs 14 residues. With 11 bases clipped from V and 3 bases from J, the junction kept 12 bases outside the gene matches. The CDR3 nucleotides are TGTGCCGTCAAGGGGGACAGCGAATACTATGGCTACACCTTC. As protein: CAVKGDSEYYGYTF. Drawing the rest from reference TRBV7-2 and TRBJ1-2, the complete variable domain is GAGVSQSPSNKVTEKGKDVELRCDPISGHTALYWYRQSLGQGLEFLIYFQGNSAPDKSGLPSDRFSAERTGGSVSTLTIQRTQQEDSAVYLCAVKGDSEYYGYTFGSGTRLTVV.

This clone was observed a few times. The V call is TRBV10-1, the J call TRBJ2-3; D is unresolved. From germline, CDR1 is WNHNN and CDR2 SYGVQD (reference sequence). Trimming cost V 6 bases and J 5 bases, with 12 bases left between them. The CDR3 loop spans 13 amino acids. CDR3 DNA: TGCGCCAGCAGCATTGACCGGAGAGATACGCAGTATTTT. Amino acids: CASSIDRRDTQYF.

V and J are TRBV29-1 and TRBJ2-5; no firm D call. Germline V gives CDR1 SQVTM, CDR2 ANQGSEA. Trimming cost V 5 bases and J 3 bases, with 10 bases left between them. The CDR3 loop spans 12 amino acids. The CDR3 nucleotides are TGCAGCGTTCGTAGACTTGAAGAGACCCAGTACTTC. This gives the protein CSVRRLEETQYF.

A single count supports this clone. The same CDR3 also results from other DNA sequences found in this sample. V and J are TRBV5-5 and TRBJ1-2; 8 nucleotides line up with TRBD1. V gave up 2 bases and J gave up 3 bases; unmatched junction bases: 6. From germline, CDR1 is SGHKS and CDR2 YYEKEE (reference sequence). This CDR3 region has 15 residues. The CDR3 DNA follows: TGTGCCAGCAGCTTAGGACAGGGTATAGACTATGGCTACACCTTC. Its protein is CASSLGQGIDYGYTF.

The chain combines TRBV4-1 with TRBJ1-1; tentatively, D is TRBD1 (6 bases). This CDR3 spans 17 amino acids. Germline loops: CDR1 MGHRA, CDR2 YSYEKL. V lost 0 bases to trimming and J lost 0 bases, with 14 bases between them. CDR3 sequence: CASSQDGGGSMNTEAFF. The DNA of the CDR3 is TGCGCCAGCAGCCAAGATGGTGGGGGCAGCATGAACACTGAAGCTTTCTTT.

In its sample, this clone was seen once. The chain links TRBV6-4 to TRBJ2-3; 8 nucleotides match TRBD2. Germline V CDR1 and CDR2: MRHNA, SNTAGT. The CDR3 runs to 13 residues. V was clipped by 2 bases and J by 8 bases; unmatched bases: 3. The chain's CDR3 is CASSDKGTSTQYF. CDR3 nucleotides: TGTGCCAGCAGTGACAAAGGGACTAGTACGCAGTATTTT.

The rearrangement uses TRBV19 and TRBJ1-3; TRBD1 matches at 7 bases. The CDR3 totals 14 residues. Germline CDR1 reads LNHDA; CDR2 reads SQIVND (reference sequence). The V and J ends lost 3 bases and 4 bases, in that order; junction bases with no gene match: 3. Here the CDR3 reads CASSMRGPGNTIYF. The CDR3 bases are TGTGCCAGTAGTATGAGGGGGCCGGGAAACACCATATATTTT.

The chain recombines TRBV7-9 with TRBJ1-6, with 7 bases aligning to TRBD1. V shed 5 bases and J 0 bases; nucleotides not matched to a gene: 7. Germline loops: CDR1 SEHNR, CDR2 FQNEAQ (reference sequence). The CDR3 spans 17 residues. The CDR3 protein is CASSPGTASSYNSPLHF. Here the CDR3 DNA reads TGTGCCAGCAGCCCCGGGACAGCGAGCTCCTATAATTCACCCCTCCACTTT.

The CDR3: CASSPLTGDNSPLHF. The CDR3 nucleotides read TGCGCCAGCAGCCCCCTTACAGGGGATAATTCACCCCTCCACTTT. This chain connects TRBV5-1 to TRBJ1-6, with 7 nucleotides matching TRBD1. Germline V lookup: CDR1 SGHRS, CDR2 YFSETQ. The V gene end was trimmed by 4 bases and the J gene end by 5 bases; junction bases not matched to a gene: 6. This CDR3 is 15 amino acids long.

The chain recombines TRBV2 with TRBJ1-4; D possibly corresponds to TRBD1 (5 bases). CDR3 length equals 12 residues. Germline V CDR1 and CDR2: SNHLY, FYNNEI. The ends were cut back, 11 bases at V and 8 bases at J, with 15 bases in the middle. The CDR3 region is CAGRDSGEKLFF. The DNA of the CDR3 is TGTGCCGGCCGGGACTCCGGCGAAAAACTGTTTTTT.

This sequence joins TRBV7-9 and TRBJ2-7; D is uncertain. V dropped 0 bases and J dropped 3 bases, with 12 bases sitting between them. In germline, CDR1 is SEHNR, CDR2 FQNEAQ (reference sequence). The CDR3 loop spans 15 amino acids. The CDR3 nucleotides are TGTGCCAGCAGCTTAGCGTACCAGAAAAACTACGAGCAGTACTTC. Translating it yields CASSLAYQKNYEQYF.

In DNA form, the CDR3 reads TGTGCCAGCAGTGAATCCTCCCTCCCCGGAGCAACTAATGAAAAACTGTTTTTT. This gives the protein CASSESSLPGATNEKLFF. The chain carries TRBV25-1 and TRBJ1-4; no clear D gene. V gave up 1 base and J gave up 0 bases, with 15 bases separating them. CDR3 length equals 18 residues. Germline V gene sequence: CDR1 MGHDK, CDR2 SYGVNS. The variable domain in full, with the rest retrieved from reference TRBV25-1 and TRBJ1-4, is EADIYQTPRYLVIGTGKKITLECSQTMGHDKMYWYQQDPGMELHLIHYSYGVNSTEKGDLSSESTVSRIRTEHFPLTLESARPSHTSQYLCASSESSLPGATNEKLFFGSGTQLSVL.